The 14 T cell receptor beta chains below come from one sample, sequenced in a study of T cells in tuberculosis. Thawed, overnight-rested PBMC were stained with GMM-loaded CD1B tetramer, viability dye and anti-CD3, then sorted. CD1B tetramers were loaded with Rhodococcus equi-derived C32 glucose monomycolate. TCRdb keeps only in-frame clones here, not all; method: immunoSEQ multiplex PCR. Among tens of thousands of clones listed, roughly 91% were seen once. Sequenced sample: CD1b-GMM tetramer-negative cells sorted from PBMCs. These receptors were taken from an adult woman with latent tuberculosis.

This chain uses TRBV9 with TRBJ1-2; D might be TRBD1 (6 bases). This CDR3 is built from 13 residues. Germline CDR1 SGDLS, CDR2 YYNGEE. Trimming left V 3 bases short and J 5 bases short, with 11 bases between. CDR3 sequence: CASSEGGRYGYTF. The CDR3 nucleotides read TGTGCCAGCAGCGAGGGGGGGCGGTATGGCTACACCTTC.

This clone came up a few times. This chain links TRBV9 with TRBJ1-2; 7 bases align to TRBD1. In germline, CDR1 is SGDLS, CDR2 YYNGEE. Trimming at V came to 4 bases and at J to 0 bases, leaving 3 bases not matched to a gene. The CDR3 is 14 amino acids. The CDR3 is CASSQGGANYGYTF. The DNA for the CDR3 is TGTGCCAGCAGCCAAGGGGGCGCTAACTATGGCTACACCTTC.

The genes are TRBV10-1 and TRBJ1-2; no definite D call. CDR1 WNHNN and CDR2 SYGVQD come from the germline V gene (reference sequence). V was clipped by 3 bases and J by 8 bases, with 10 bases between them. This CDR3 contains 12 residues. The CDR3 spells CASSDEGRGYTF. The CDR3 nucleotides read TGCGCCAGCAGTGATGAAGGGAGAGGCTACACCTTC.

The V call is TRBV28, the J call TRBJ1-4; 9 bases match TRBD1. Germline V lookup: CDR1 MDHEN, CDR2 SYDVKM. CDR3 length: 15 residues. Trimming cost V 5 bases and J 5 bases; bases outside gene matches: 6. The chain's CDR3 is CASSGTGPLNEKLFF. DNA for the CDR3: TGTGCCAGCAGTGGGACAGGGCCCCTCAATGAAAAACTGTTTTTT.

This clone was seen more than once but under ten times. The J gene is TRBJ2-1, the V gene TRBV5-6; perhaps TRBD1 as D (5 bases). The CDR3 is 16 residues long. Germline assignment: CDR1 SGHDT and CDR2 YYEEEE. Trimming took off 4 bases at V and 0 bases at J, with 14 bases between the two ends. CDR3 in DNA: TGTGCCAGCAGCCCCCCCCTAGGGGCCTCCTACAATGAGCAGTTCTTC. It codes for CASSPPLGASYNEQFF. Variable domain in full (rest from reference TRBV5-6 and TRBJ2-1): DAGVTQSPTHLIKTRGQQVTLRCSPKSGHDTVSWYQQALGQGPQFIFQYYEEEERQRGNFPDRFSGHQFPNYSSELNVNALLLGDSALYLCASSPPLGASYNEQFFGPGTRLTVL.

The rearrangement uses TRBV19 and TRBJ1-5, with TRBD1 identical over 9 bases. Trimming cost V 5 bases and J 6 bases; bases outside gene matches: 5. Germline CDR1 is LNHDA and CDR2 is SQIVND (reference sequence). The CDR3 runs to 14 residues. The CDR3 coding sequence is TGTGCCAGTAGTGCCACAGGGGGCGGTCAGCCCCAGCATTTT. As protein: CASSATGGGQPQHF.

This clone has only a few counts. The chain employs TRBV4-1 and TRBJ2-7; a weak D match, TRBD2 (6 bases). Trimming removed 0 bases at V and 1 base at J, with 10 bases between. Germline values: CDR1 MGHRA, CDR2 YSYEKL. This CDR3 contains 15 residues. The CDR3 reads CASSQDNGGSYEQYV. CDR3 in DNA: TGCGCCAGCAGCCAAGATAACGGGGGATCCTACGAGCAGTACGTC.

The rearrangement uses TRBV19 and TRBJ2-7; 8 nucleotides agree with TRBD1. This CDR3 is built from 14 residues. Germline V CDR1 and CDR2: LNHDA, SQIVND (reference sequence). The ends lost 7 bases at V and 0 bases at J; junction bases unmatched: 5. In DNA form, the CDR3 reads TGTGCCAGTAAAAGGGACAGGAGCTCCTACGAGCAGTACGTC. Translating gives CASKRDRSSYEQYV.

As DNA, the CDR3 is TGTGCCAGCAGCTTGGCCGGGACTAGCGGGGGCCGAATAACCTACAATGAGCAGTTCTTC. This gives the protein CASSLAGTSGGRITYNEQFF. The V gene is TRBV7-3, the J gene TRBJ2-1, with 14 bases identical to TRBD2. Germline loops: CDR1 SGHTA, CDR2 FQGTGA. Trimming at V came to 3 bases and at J to 2 bases, leaving 12 bases not matched to a gene. CDR3 length: 20 amino acids. The variable domain in full, completed from reference TRBV7-3 and TRBJ2-1, reads GAGVSQTPSNKVTEKGKYVELRCDPISGHTALYWYRQSLGQGPEFLIYFQGTGAADDSGLPNDRFFAVRPEGSVSTLKIQRTERGDSAVYLCASSLAGTSGGRITYNEQFFGPGTRLTVL.

The rearrangement joins TRBV19 to TRBJ1-5; 7 nucleotides align to TRBD1. The CDR3 extends over 13 amino acids. Germline values: CDR1 LNHDA, CDR2 SQIVND (reference sequence). Trimming at V came to 6 bases and at J to 6 bases, leaving 5 bases not matched to a gene. The CDR3 reads CASSDREAQPQHF. The CDR3 DNA sequence: TGTGCCAGTAGCGACAGGGAAGCTCAGCCCCAGCATTTT.

The chain carries TRBV19 and TRBJ1-2; TRBD1 aligns across 7 bases. CDR3 length: 14 amino acids. After removal of 3 bases from V and 0 bases from J, the junction contained 1 base not matched to a gene. Per germline, CDR1 LNHDA and CDR2 SQIVND (reference sequence). The CDR3 protein is CASSIRGANYGYTF. The CDR3 DNA reads TGTGCCAGTAGTATCAGGGGGGCTAACTATGGCTACACCTTC.

The genes are TRBV7-3 and TRBJ2-3, with TRBD2 matching over 15 bases. After removal of 5 bases from V and 3 bases from J, the junction contained 3 bases not matched to a gene. Looked up from germline, CDR1 is SGHTA and CDR2 is FQGTGA. There are 16 residues in the CDR3. Written as DNA, the CDR3 is TGTGCCAGCAGCCTGGGACTAGCGGGGGGTACAGATACGCAGTATTTT. Its protein product is CASSLGLAGGTDTQYF. Drawing the rest from reference TRBV7-3 and TRBJ2-3, the complete variable domain is GAGVSQTPSNKVTEKGKYVELRCDPISGHTALYWYRQSLGQGPEFLIYFQGTGAADDSGLPNDRFFAVRPEGSVSTLKIQRTERGDSAVYLCASSLGLAGGTDTQYFGPGTRLTVL.

The chain is built from TRBV5-1 and TRBJ2-5; possibly TRBD1 for D (6 bases). Germline CDR1 reads SGHRS; CDR2 reads YFSETQ. Between the trimmed V and J ends, which lost 0 bases and 5 bases, there was a span of 17 bases. This CDR3 contains 16 residues. CDR3 DNA: TGCGCCAGCAGCTTGGCGACCCCAGGGGCGGGCGAGACCCAGTACTTC. Protein: CASSLATPGAGETQYF.

The CDR3 DNA follows: TGTGCAAGTCGCTCGCGTGACAGGGAGAGGGCCCAAGAGACCCAGTACTTC. Its protein product is CASRSRDRERAQETQYF. V usage is TRBV12-2 and J usage is TRBJ2-5; TRBD1, the D gene given by the table, was not confirmed from the DNA. TRBV12-2 represents a pseudogene. The CDR3 loop spans 17 amino acids.